This T cell receptor (beta chain) was sequenced in a study of T cells in Graves' hyperthyroidism and ophthalmopathy. On the study more broadly: At initial diagnosis, before any treatment had begun, peripheral blood was obtained.

The CDR3 has 14 residues. V was pared by 1 base and J by 2 bases, with 11 bases between. Germline lookup yields CDR1 SQVTM and CDR2 ANQGSEA. Study results and limitations: Stable hyperthyroidism was told apart from ophthalmopathy by a model built on 13 V-J features. Blood also showed most of the thyroid clonotypes that were expanded above 0.001.

A lack of ophthalmopathy progression within 18 months defined stable Graves' hyperthyroidism. There are many counts of this clonotype. The target antigen is unknown. TCR beta CDR3 regions were amplified from RNA transcripts. The HTBI set primed first-round TCR CDR3 RT-PCR. TCRdb passed the multiplex PCR reads through MiXCR, listing each CDR3 protein once. Among around 350,000 distinct CDR3 sequences listed, roughly an eighth were seen once. Sample: blood. The receptor's source is a woman aged 18-35 years with Graves' hyperthyroidism. This chain joins TRBV29-1 and TRBJ1-1; D uncertain. DNA of the CDR3: TGCAGCGTTGAAGGATTTCGGGAAAACACTGAAGCTTTCTTT. The encoded protein is CSVEGFRENTEAFF.